The clone carrying this T cell receptor (beta chain) was recorded a few times. The antigen remains undetermined. Regarding time point: newly diagnosed GD, antithyroid drugs for less than 3 months. Scientists built the TCR library using RNA that was extracted from PBMCs. The data were taken from a study of regulatory T cells in long-lasting Graves disease. Study-level points and caveats: Exclusively peripheral blood, rather than thyroid tissue, was studied.

The CDR3 is 13 residues long. The germline V gene has CDR1 DFQATT and CDR2 SNEGSKA (reference sequence). Trimming pared 6 bases from V and 9 bases from J, leaving 20 bases between. Arm-PCR of CDR3 regions with iRepertoire HTBI primers generated TCR beta libraries. In TCRdb, the multiplex PCR reads were re-called with MiXCR into one record per CDR3 protein. The sample includes some 400,000 distinct CDR3 sequences, under 15% of them seen just once. This same sample was also part of a study on T cells in Graves' hyperthyroidism and ophthalmopathy. In that study: TCR CDR3 underwent first-round RT-PCR with the HTBI primer set. Through a model of 13 V-J features, ophthalmopathy was separated from stable hyperthyroidism.

This rearrangement joins TRBV20-1 to TRBJ1-1; D might be TRBD1 (6 bases). This material consisted of peripheral blood mononuclear cells (PBMCs), taken at new diagnosis, from a patient treated with antithyroid drugs. This clonotype was obtained from a woman between 25 and 40 years old with Graves disease. This CDR3 is CSALPGAILQAFF. In DNA form, the CDR3 reads TGCAGTGCCCTCCCGGGGGCAATATTGCAAGCTTTCTTT.